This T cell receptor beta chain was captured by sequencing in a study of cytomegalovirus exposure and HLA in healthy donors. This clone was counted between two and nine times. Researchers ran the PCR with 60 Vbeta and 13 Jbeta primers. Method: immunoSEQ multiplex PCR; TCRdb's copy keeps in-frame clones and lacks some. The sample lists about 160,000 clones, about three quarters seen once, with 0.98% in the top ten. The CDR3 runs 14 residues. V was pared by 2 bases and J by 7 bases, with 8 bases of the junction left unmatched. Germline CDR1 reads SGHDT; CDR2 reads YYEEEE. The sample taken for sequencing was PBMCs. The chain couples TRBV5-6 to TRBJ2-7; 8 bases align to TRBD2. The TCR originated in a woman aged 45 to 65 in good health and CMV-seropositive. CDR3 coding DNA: TGTGCCAGCAGCTTTAACGGGGGGGCAGGTGAGCAGTACTTC. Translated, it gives CASSFNGGAGEQYF.